The TCR beta chain described here comes from a study of CD8+CD57+ T cells in acquired aplastic anemia. About the research overall: When averaged, DNA from sorted CD4+ and CD8+ cells came to around 3.1 ug. Healthy CD8+ samples averaged roughly 9.9 million reads. Points from the study as a whole: Researchers report that twenty-nine CD8+ CDR3 sequences appeared in both patients and controls.

Genomic DNA, the template, was used for profiling of the TCR beta VDJ and CDR3. In TCRdb, the reads were re-called with MiXCR into one record per CDR3 protein. The table lists 180,000 or so distinct CDR3 sequences, 35% to 50% of them singletons. As to this clonotype: Antigen unknown.

This CDR3 has 15 amino acids. V lost 2 bases, J lost 1 base, and 11 bases lay in between. Germline V gene sequence: CDR1 SNHLY, CDR2 FYNNEI. The clonotype was recovered from a human donor in good health. The specimen was sorted CD4+, CD8+, or CD8+CD57+ T cells (not recorded which) from PBMCs. The genes are TRBV2 and TRBJ2-5; D is unclear. DNA for the CDR3: TGTGCCAGCAGTGAAAGTCGGCACAGCCAAGAGACCCAGTACTTC. It is translated as CASSESRHSQETQYF.